The 32 T cell receptor beta chains listed next were all sequenced from one sample in a study of shared clonotypes between healthy human individuals (dated by TCRdb to 2019 to 2021). Libraries were built with the immunoSEQ multiplex PCR assay. TCRdb obtained this table from immuneACCESS and retained in-frame rearrangements with V and J assigned. These tables miss some clones; where compared with another copy, unresolved V genes account for less than half of the shortfall, and the remainder is unexplained. Recorded for this sample are under 600,000 clones; about 98% of them occurred a single time. The biggest ten clones account for more than 0.3% of the sample. For the CD8 naive samples, CD45RO-negative cells were positively selected for CCR7, yielding a CD45RA+CCR7+ population from which TemRA cells were excluded. Sequencing was performed on naive CD8+ T cells sorted from blood. Per the publication, the cell subset or site label means: CD45RA+CCR7+. Receptors originate from a young man in good health.

The chain uses TRBV27 and TRBJ2-5; no clear D. Germline V CDR1 and CDR2: MNHEY, SMNVEV (reference sequence). V was trimmed by 6 bases and J by 3 bases, leaving 17 bases between them. The CDR3 contains 15 residues. The CDR3 DNA reads as TGTGCCAGCAGCCCACTGGCGGTGTTGGAAGAGACCCAGTACTTC. Translated: CASSPLAVLEETQYF.

The chain couples TRBV28 to TRBJ1-2, with D tentatively TRBD1 (5 bases). The CDR3 runs to 13 residues. The germline V gene has CDR1 MDHEN and CDR2 SYDVKM. The ends were cut back, 5 bases at V and 5 bases at J, with 12 bases in the middle. The CDR3 spells CASSPGGLYGYTF. The DNA for the CDR3 is TGTGCCAGCAGTCCCGGGGGATTATATGGCTACACCTTC.

The chain uses TRBV6-5 and TRBJ1-1; 7 positions agree with TRBD1. Germline-derived CDR1 and CDR2 are MNHEY and SVGAGI. The J segment lost 3 bases and the V segment lost 5 bases, leaving 9 bases of the junction unmatched. The CDR3 consists of 15 residues. For the CDR3, the DNA is TGTGCCAGCAGTCACCCCCTCACAGGGGACACTGAAGCTTTCTTT. This codes for CASSHPLTGDTEAFF.

The rearrangement links TRBV6-5 to TRBJ2-1, with D possibly TRBD1 on 6 matching bases. The length of the CDR3 is 11 residues. With 6 bases removed from V and 7 bases from J, the gap between germline ends came to 7 bases. CDR1 and CDR2 from the germline V gene are MNHEY and SVGAGI. The CDR3 region is CASRRGNEQFF. For the CDR3, the DNA is TGTGCCAGCAGGAGGGGGAATGAGCAGTTCTTC.

CDR3 nucleotide sequence: TGTGCCAGCAGCTTAGCGCAAAGAAGGGAGCAGTACTTC. This sequence encodes CASSLAQRREQYF. This chain joins TRBV7-9 and TRBJ2-7; no firm D call. CDR3 length equals 13 residues. Per germline, CDR1 SEHNR and CDR2 FQNEAQ (reference sequence). Deletions cut 0 bases from V and 7 bases from J, with 10 bases between.

V usage is TRBV7-2 and J usage is TRBJ1-1; 9 positions match TRBD1. Germline V CDR1 and CDR2: SGHTA, FQGNSA. The trim removed 0 bases at V and 0 bases at J, leaving 8 bases unmatched. The CDR3 has 18 amino acids. Here the CDR3 DNA reads TGTGCCAGCAGCTTAGCCGGGACAGGGACATTACTGAACACTGAAGCTTTCTTT. It specifies CASSLAGTGTLLNTEAFF.

This clone was observed a single time. Here the CDR3 DNA reads TGTGCCAGCAGCTCCCCTAGAAGCTCCTACAATGAGCAGTTCTTC. Its protein product is CASSSPRSSYNEQFF. V gene TRBV7-9 combines with J gene TRBJ2-1; D unresolved. Germline assignment: CDR1 SEHNR and CDR2 FQNEAQ (reference sequence). The V and J ends lost 4 bases and 0 bases respectively, with 10 bases between them. This CDR3 region has 15 residues. The variable domain in full, completed from reference TRBV7-9 and TRBJ2-1, reads DTGVSQNPRHKITKRGQNVTFRCDPISEHNRLYWYRQTLGQGPEFLTYFQNEAQLEKSRLLSDRFSAERPKGSFSTLEIQRTEQGDSAMYLCASSSPRSSYNEQFFGPGTRLTVL.

This clone was seen only once. The genes are TRBV28 and TRBJ2-4; D assignment may be TRBD1 or TRBD2 (6 bases each). V shed 3 bases and J shed 8 bases, with 17 bases lying between them. Germline loops: CDR1 MDHEN, CDR2 SYDVKM. The CDR3 length is 15 residues. The CDR3 here is CASSFEGGPLDIQYF. The DNA for the CDR3 is TGTGCCAGCAGTTTCGAAGGGGGGCCCTTGGACATTCAGTACTTC.

The J gene is TRBJ2-1, the V gene TRBV7-6; D is perhaps TRBD2 (5 bases). The CDR3 covers 12 residues. V was pared by 8 bases and J by 2 bases, with 7 bases between. Germline CDR1 reads SGHVS; CDR2 reads FNYEAQ. Here the CDR3 reads CASGSAYNEQFF. The CDR3, as DNA: TGTGCCAGCGGGAGCGCCTACAATGAGCAGTTCTTC.

The chain couples TRBV7-6 to TRBJ2-2, with TRBD1 matching 10 bases. This CDR3 comprises 17 residues. The J segment lost 0 bases and the V segment lost 4 bases, leaving 5 bases of the junction unmatched. CDR1 and CDR2 (germline): SGHVS, FNYEAQ. This chain's CDR3 is CASSWDRGKANTGELFF. CDR3 nucleotide sequence: TGTGCCAGCAGCTGGGACAGGGGCAAAGCGAACACCGGGGAGCTGTTTTTT.

The chain joins TRBV7-2 to TRBJ2-7; D might be TRBD1 or TRBD2, each matching 5 bases. Trimming took 5 bases from V and 6 from J, leaving 23 bases between them. The CDR3 length is 16 residues. From germline, CDR1 is SGHTA and CDR2 FQGNSA. For the CDR3, the DNA is TGTGCCAGCAGCGCCTTGCCCCAAACCGACGGGGCCGAGCAGTACTTC. This sequence encodes CASSALPQTDGAEQYF.

This rearrangement joins TRBV2 to TRBJ1-1; 7 positions match TRBD1. This CDR3 is built from 14 residues. Germline values: CDR1 SNHLY, CDR2 FYNNEI. J gave up 0 bases and V 7 bases, and 5 bases lay outside the gene matches. Here the CDR3 reads CASKITGVNTEAFF. As DNA, the CDR3 is TGTGCCAGCAAGATCACAGGGGTGAACACTGAAGCTTTCTTT.

The chain couples TRBV20-1 to TRBJ2-7; D could derive from TRBD1 or TRBD2 (5 bases each). CDR1 and CDR2 from the germline V gene are DFQATT and SNEGSKA (reference sequence). The V and J ends lost 6 bases and 2 bases respectively, with 8 bases between them. The CDR3 loop spans 11 amino acids. CDR3 DNA: TGCAGTGCCCGGGACCCCTACGAGCAGTACTTC. Its translation is CSARDPYEQYF.

This clone was detected only a few times. The chain uses TRBV7-2 and TRBJ2-7; D possibly corresponds to TRBD1 (7 bases). This CDR3 has 14 amino acids. Deletions cut 5 bases from V and 3 bases from J, with 14 bases between. The germline CDR1 and CDR2 sequences are SGHTA and FQGNSA. CDR3 bases: TGTGCCAGCAGCCCGGGGGACAGTTACTACGAGCAGTACTTC. As protein: CASSPGDSYYEQYF.

This clone turned up a few times. V gene TRBV15 combines with J gene TRBJ1-3; no reliable D call. V lost 5 bases and J lost 0, with 14 bases in between. CDR1 LNHNV and CDR2 YYDKDF come from the germline V gene (reference sequence). This CDR3 is built from 16 residues. The CDR3 loop is CATSQTGMISGNTIYF. CDR3 nucleotide sequence: TGTGCCACCAGCCAAACCGGGATGATCTCTGGAAACACCATATATTTT.

This chain joins TRBV9 and TRBJ1-2; D might be TRBD1 (6 bases). Germline loops: CDR1 SGDLS, CDR2 YYNGEE. The CDR3 is 16 residues long. V lost 3 bases and J 4 bases, leaving 19 bases between the germline ends. CDR3 residues: CASSATRDTRGYGYTF. The CDR3, as DNA: TGTGCCAGCAGCGCGACCCGGGACACCCGAGGCTATGGCTACACCTTC.

The rearrangement links TRBV12-5 to TRBJ2-1; D tentatively reads TRBD1 or TRBD2 (5 bases each). Trimming removed 7 bases from V and 0 bases from J, with 13 bases in between. CDR3 length: 15 amino acids. From germline, CDR1 is LGHNT and CDR2 FRNRAP. CDR3 residues: CASAPGGGSYNEQFF. The CDR3 bases are TGTGCTAGTGCTCCTGGTGGGGGCTCCTACAATGAGCAGTTCTTC.

The table lists this clone with a count of one. The germline gene is not matched at one end of the junction; a read error may be the cause. The chain links TRBV6-1 to TRBJ1-5, with a weak D call TRBD1 (6 bases). Germline lookup yields CDR1 MNHNS and CDR2 SASEGT. This CDR3 is 15 amino acids long. The CDR3 DNA sequence: TGCGCCAGCAGTAGGTGGACAGATAGCAATCAGCCCCAGCATTTT. Encoded protein: CASSRWTDSNQPQHF.

The J gene is TRBJ1-1, the V gene TRBV6-6; 8 bases map to TRBD1. In germline, CDR1 is MNHNY, CDR2 SVGAGI (reference sequence). The V gene end was trimmed by 7 bases and the J gene end by 0 bases; junction bases not matched to a gene: 10. The CDR3 extends over 16 amino acids. CDR3 protein: CASTLDRAGMNTEAFF. For the CDR3, the DNA is TGTGCCAGCACCCTGGACAGGGCAGGAATGAACACTGAAGCTTTCTTT.

This chain connects TRBV6-5 to TRBJ2-1, with D possibly matching TRBD2 (5 bases). The CDR3 has 14 amino acids. The germline V gene has CDR1 MNHEY and CDR2 SVGAGI. Trimming cost V 5 bases and J 0 bases, with 8 bases left between them. The CDR3 DNA is TGTGCCAGCAGTGGACTCGGCTCCTACAATGAGCAGTTCTTC. This sequence encodes CASSGLGSYNEQFF.

The rearrangement uses TRBV6-5 and TRBJ2-5, with D tentatively TRBD1 (5 bases). Trimming pared 5 bases from V and 2 bases from J, leaving 15 bases between. The CDR3 is 15 residues long. CDR1 is MNHEY, CDR2 SVGAGI, per germline. For the CDR3, the DNA is TGTGCCAGCAGTCCAGGGCCGCCGTGGCAAGAGACCCAGTACTTC. Residues: CASSPGPPWQETQYF.

This chain connects TRBV11-2 to TRBJ1-5; TRBD1 aligns across 7 bases. Germline CDR1 reads SGHAT; CDR2 reads FQNNGV. V shed 1 base, J shed 0 bases, and the junction held 6 bases outside the gene matches. CDR3 length: 17 amino acids. In nucleotides, the CDR3 is TGTGCCAGCAGCTTAGCTACAGGGGTTTATAGCAATCAGCCCCAGCATTTT. It encodes CASSLATGVYSNQPQHF.

The chain joins TRBV6-1 to TRBJ2-3; D is possibly TRBD2 (6 bases). The CDR3 is 12 residues long. V was shortened by 6 bases and J by 9 bases, with 13 bases between the two germline ends. CDR1 is MNHNS and CDR2 is SASEGT in the germline V gene. In DNA, the CDR3 is TGTGCCAGCAGGTTGGGGGGAGGCACGCAGTATTTT. Translation: CASRLGGGTQYF.

This chain uses TRBV7-9 with TRBJ2-1; 7 bases are shared with TRBD2. CDR3 length: 14 residues. In germline, CDR1 is SEHNR, CDR2 FQNEAQ (reference sequence). Trimming cost V 7 bases and J 0 bases; bases outside gene matches: 3. The CDR3 sequence: CASTSGSSYNEQFF. For the CDR3, the DNA is TGTGCCAGCACTAGCGGAAGCTCCTACAATGAGCAGTTCTTC.

In its sample, this clone was seen once. Written as DNA, the CDR3 is TGTGCCAGCAGATCGACAGGGTACGAGCAGTACTTC. It translates to CASRSTGYEQYF. The chain combines TRBV27 with TRBJ2-7; 7 bases agree with TRBD1. Germline CDR1 is MNHEY and CDR2 is SMNVEV (reference sequence). The V gene end was trimmed by 6 bases and the J gene end by 4 bases; junction bases not matched to a gene: 3. CDR3 length equals 12 residues.

The genes are TRBV27 and TRBJ2-7, with 9 bases identical to TRBD2. The CDR3 covers 17 residues. Germline V gene sequence: CDR1 MNHEY, CDR2 SMNVEV (reference sequence). After removal of 4 bases from V and 5 bases from J, the junction contained 15 bases not matched to a gene. CDR3 residues: CASSSQKGTSSVNEQYF. DNA for the CDR3: TGTGCCAGCAGTTCACAGAAGGGGACTAGCTCTGTCAACGAGCAGTACTTC.

Here the CDR3 reads CASSYATGSEAFF. For the CDR3, the DNA is TGTGCCAGCAGCTATGCAACAGGTTCTGAAGCTTTCTTT. The chain carries TRBV6-5 and TRBJ1-1, with a possible D match to TRBD1 (5 bases). V gave up 6 bases and J gave up 6 bases, with 14 bases separating them. Germline V lookup: CDR1 MNHEY, CDR2 SVGAGI. The CDR3 contains 13 residues.

This chain connects TRBV7-6 to TRBJ2-3; D is undetermined. Per germline, CDR1 SGHVS and CDR2 FNYEAQ. The CDR3 loop spans 14 amino acids. V was clipped by 2 bases and J by 6 bases, with 12 bases between them. CDR3: CASSLIGFTDTQYF. The CDR3 DNA is TGTGCCAGCAGCTTAATTGGATTCACGGATACGCAGTATTTT.

CDR3 region: CASSEMGSEETQYF. CDR3 coding DNA: TGTGCCAGCAGTGAGATGGGAAGCGAAGAGACCCAGTACTTC. This chain joins TRBV2 and TRBJ2-5; D gene ambiguous. Germline assignment: CDR1 SNHLY and CDR2 FYNNEI. CDR3 size: 14 residues. V dropped 3 bases and J dropped 3 bases, with 11 bases sitting between them.

The J gene is TRBJ2-1, the V gene TRBV5-1; 8 nucleotides line up with TRBD2. CDR3 length equals 14 residues. Germline CDR1 SGHRS, CDR2 YFSETQ. Trimming at V came to 3 bases and at J to 3 bases, leaving 2 bases not matched to a gene. In DNA, the CDR3 is TGCGCCAGCAGCTCGGGACTAGACTACAATGAGCAGTTCTTC. Protein: CASSSGLDYNEQFF.

The chain is built from TRBV6-5 and TRBJ1-1; D uncertain. This CDR3 has 13 amino acids. Germline CDR1 MNHEY, CDR2 SVGAGI. V gave up 6 bases and J gave up 6 bases, with 14 bases separating them. CDR3 protein: CASRRSGSAEAFF. Here the CDR3 DNA reads TGTGCCAGCAGACGCTCGGGTAGCGCTGAAGCTTTCTTT.

V gene TRBV27 combines with J gene TRBJ2-7; 11 bases fit TRBD2. CDR3 length: 16 amino acids. V trimming: 6 bases; J trimming: 4 bases; junction bases outside the gene matches: 11. Germline-derived CDR1 and CDR2 are MNHEY and SMNVEV (reference sequence). DNA of the CDR3: TGTGCCAGCAGGGGGGTGACTAGCGGGATGGGATACGAGCAGTACTTC. It specifies CASRGVTSGMGYEQYF.